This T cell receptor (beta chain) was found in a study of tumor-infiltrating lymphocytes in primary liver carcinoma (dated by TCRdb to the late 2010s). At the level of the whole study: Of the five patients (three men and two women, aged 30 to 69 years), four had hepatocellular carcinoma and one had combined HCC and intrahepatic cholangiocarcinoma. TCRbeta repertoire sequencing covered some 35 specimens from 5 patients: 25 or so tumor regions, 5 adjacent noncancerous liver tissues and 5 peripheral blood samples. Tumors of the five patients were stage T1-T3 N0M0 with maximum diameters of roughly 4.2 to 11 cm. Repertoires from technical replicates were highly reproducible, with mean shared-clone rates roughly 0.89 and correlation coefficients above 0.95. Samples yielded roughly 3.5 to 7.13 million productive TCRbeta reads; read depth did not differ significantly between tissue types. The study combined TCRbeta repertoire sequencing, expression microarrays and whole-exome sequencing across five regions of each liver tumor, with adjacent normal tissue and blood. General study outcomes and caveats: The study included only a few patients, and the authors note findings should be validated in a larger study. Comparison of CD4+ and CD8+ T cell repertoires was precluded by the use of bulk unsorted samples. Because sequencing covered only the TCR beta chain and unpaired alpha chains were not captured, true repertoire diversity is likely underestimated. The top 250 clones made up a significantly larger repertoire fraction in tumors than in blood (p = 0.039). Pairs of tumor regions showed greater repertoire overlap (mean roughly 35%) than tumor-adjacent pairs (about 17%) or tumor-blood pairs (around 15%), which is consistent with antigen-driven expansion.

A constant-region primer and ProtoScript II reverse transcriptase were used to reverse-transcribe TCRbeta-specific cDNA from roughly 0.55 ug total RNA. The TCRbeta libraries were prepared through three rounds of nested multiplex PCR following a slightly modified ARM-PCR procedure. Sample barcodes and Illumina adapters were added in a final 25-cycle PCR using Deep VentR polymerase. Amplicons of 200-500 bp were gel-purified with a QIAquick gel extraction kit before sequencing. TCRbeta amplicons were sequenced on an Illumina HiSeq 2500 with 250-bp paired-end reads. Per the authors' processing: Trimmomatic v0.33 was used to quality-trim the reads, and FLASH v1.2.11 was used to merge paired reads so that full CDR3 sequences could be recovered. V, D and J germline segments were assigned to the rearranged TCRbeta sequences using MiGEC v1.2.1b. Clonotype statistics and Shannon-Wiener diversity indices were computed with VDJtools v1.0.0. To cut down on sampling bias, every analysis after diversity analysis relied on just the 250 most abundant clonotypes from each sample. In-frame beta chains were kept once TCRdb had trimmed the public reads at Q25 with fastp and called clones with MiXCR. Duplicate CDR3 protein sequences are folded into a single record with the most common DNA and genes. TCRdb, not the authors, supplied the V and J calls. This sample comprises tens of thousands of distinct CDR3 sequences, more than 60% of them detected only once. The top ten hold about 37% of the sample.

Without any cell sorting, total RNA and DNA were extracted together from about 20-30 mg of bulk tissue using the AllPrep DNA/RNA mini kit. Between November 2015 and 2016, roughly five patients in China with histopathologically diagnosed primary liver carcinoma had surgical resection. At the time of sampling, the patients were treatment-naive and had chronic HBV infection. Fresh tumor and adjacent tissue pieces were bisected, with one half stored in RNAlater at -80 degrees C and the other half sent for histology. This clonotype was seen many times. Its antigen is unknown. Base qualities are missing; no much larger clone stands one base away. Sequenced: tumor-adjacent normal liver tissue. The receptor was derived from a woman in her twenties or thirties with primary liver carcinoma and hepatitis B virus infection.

The CDR3 loop reads CASSSEDRAPYEQYF. The sequenced DNA is TGTGCCAGCAGCTCAGAAGACAGGGCGCCCTACGAGCAGTACTTC. Recombination linked TRBV7-8 to TRBJ2-7; TRBD1 matches 7 bases in the middle. Taken from the germline V gene, the CDR1 and CDR2 loops are SGHVS and FQNEAQ. The CDR3 runs 15 amino acids, cysteine and phenylalanine included. CDR3 DNA is the only sequence kept; it has 45 bases, read in frame from the first base. Germline trimming amounts to 4 bases on V and 2 bases on J, with 8 as the count of junction bases outside the gene matches.